This T cell receptor beta chain was identified during a study of identical twins. Germline V lookup: CDR1 MNHNS, CDR2 SASEGT. The CDR3 has 13 amino acids. With V trimmed by 6 bases and J by 4 bases, 2 bases remained unmatched. After template switching added a universal primer site, the resulting cDNA carried unique molecular identifiers. TCRdb re-analysed the 5' RACE reads in MiXCR, keeping a single row per CDR3 protein. The profile shows roughly 720,000 distinct CDR3 sequences, 15% to 20% of them singletons. These data were likewise used in another study, on T cells expressing NK-cell markers. This second report adds: Sorted CD3+CD56+NKG2C+, CD3+CD56+NKG2C- and CD3+CD56-NKG2C+ T cells supplied TCR beta repertoires.

Source material: PBMCs. The TCR sequence derives from a woman between 18 and 29 years old in good health. The chain employs TRBV6-1 and TRBJ2-1; 8 bases are shared with TRBD2. CDR3 nucleotides: TGTGCCAGCAGGGGACTAGTTTACAATGAGCAGTTCTTC. Translating gives CASRGLVYNEQFF.